This T cell receptor beta chain emerged from a study of T cell responses to AZD1222 COVID-19 vaccine. Overall study results and limits: Increases in Spike-specific TCR breadth and depth were seen after two AZD1222 doses. With dominance at 160-218 and 743-854, vaccine-associated CD4 TCRs spanned spike. The repertoires were collected only after the peak T cell response. Baseline serology detected seropositivity in only six AZD1222 recipients.

About this clone: What it binds is not known.

Clones were sequenced by immunoSEQ multiplex PCR, and TCRdb holds only the in-frame ones, with some missing. Here the sample spans 100,000 to 150,000 clones, 75% to 85% being singletons. The sequence was obtained from an adult who received the AZD1222 COVID-19 vaccine. Specimen: peripheral blood, collected 28 days after the second AZD1222 dose.

CDR3 coding DNA: TGCGCCAGCAGCTTGGTGGGCTCGTCCTCCTACGAGCAGTACTTC. This translates into CASSLVGSSSYEQYF. The chain combines TRBV5-1 with TRBJ2-7; D not resolved. V lost 0 bases and J 0 bases, leaving 10 bases between the germline ends. This CDR3 comprises 15 residues. Germline lookup yields CDR1 SGHRS and CDR2 YFSETQ.